Listed here are 31 T cell receptor beta chains from one sample, sequenced in a study of T cells after yellow fever vaccination. TCRdb re-called the 5' RACE reads with MiXCR, one entry per CDR3 protein. The top ten clones hold roughly 3.1% of a sample with 300,000 to 400,000 distinct CDR3 sequences, approximately 12% of them seen once. Sequencing was performed on CD4+ T cells sorted from PBMCs, taken 15 days after the yellow fever booster vaccination. Source of these receptors: a man younger than 35 who received the YFV17D yellow fever vaccine.

This rearrangement joins TRBV12-3 or TRBV12-4 to TRBJ1-1, with a possible D match to TRBD1 (6 bases). This CDR3 contains 17 residues. The V gene lost 3 bases and the J gene lost 1 base, with 18 bases spanning the gap. The CDR3 region is CASSLRVLDRKNTEAFF. CDR3 in DNA: TGTGCCAGCAGTTTGAGGGTGCTTGACAGGAAGAACACTGAAGCTTTCTTT.

This clonotype has only a few counts. The chain joins TRBV3-1 to TRBJ2-3, with no clear D. Germline V lookup: CDR1 LGHDT, CDR2 YNNKEL (reference sequence). Trimming removed 3 bases at V and 0 bases at J, with 4 bases between. The CDR3 is 13 residues long. As DNA, the CDR3 is TGTGCCAGCAGCCATTATAGCACAGATACGCAGTATTTT. Its protein product is CASSHYSTDTQYF.

This clonotype was detected only a few times. V usage is TRBV3-1 and J usage is TRBJ1-4; D gene ambiguous. CDR3 size: 14 residues. CDR1 LGHDT and CDR2 YNNKEL come from the germline V gene (reference sequence). V shed 0 bases and J shed 7 bases, with 9 bases lying between them. CDR3 bases: TGTGCCAGCAGCCAAGAGAGGTTTCGTGAAAAACTGTTTTTT. It yields the protein CASSQERFREKLFF.

The table lists this clonotype with a few counts. The J gene is TRBJ2-6, the V gene TRBV5-1, with a possible D match to TRBD2 (6 bases). V was cut by 0 bases and J by 2 bases, with 15 bases left in between. The CDR3 has 18 residues. The V gene's germline CDR1 is SGHRS and CDR2 YFSETQ. The CDR3 DNA is TGCGCCAGCAGCTTGGTCGCAGGAGGGAGTGCTGGGGCCAACGTCCTGACTTTC. Amino acid sequence: CASSLVAGGSAGANVLTF.

The rearrangement uses TRBV5-1 and TRBJ2-3, with D unresolved. This CDR3 is 14 amino acids long. CDR1 SGHRS and CDR2 YFSETQ come from the germline V gene. V was shortened by 5 bases and J by 2 bases, with 12 bases between the two germline ends. CDR3 sequence reads: CASSLSPPTDTQYF. CDR3 coding DNA: TGCGCCAGCAGTCTCAGCCCACCCACAGATACGCAGTATTTT. Full variable domain (remainder filled in from reference TRBV5-1 and TRBJ2-3): KAGVTQTPRYLIKTRGQQVTLSCSPISGHRSVSWYQQTPGQGLQFLFEYFSETQRNKGNFPGRFSGRQFSNSRSEMNVSTLELGDSALYLCASSLSPPTDTQYFGPGTRLTVL.

The sample holds many counts of this clonotype. CDR3 bases: TGCGCCAGCAGTAGCGGACAGGGCTCCTATAATTCACCCCTCCACTTT. The encoded protein is CASSSGQGSYNSPLHF. The V and J genes are TRBV5-1 and TRBJ1-6, with TRBD1 matching 8 bases. V trimming: 5 bases; J trimming: 0 bases; junction bases outside the gene matches: 4. The CDR3 consists of 16 residues. CDR1 is SGHRS, CDR2 YFSETQ, per germline.

For the CDR3, the DNA is TGTGCCAGCAGCTCGTCCGGGACAGGGATCGACGAGCAGTACTTC. Residues: CASSSSGTGIDEQYF. The gene calls are TRBV5-4 and TRBJ2-7; 9 nucleotides line up with TRBD1. The V gene end was trimmed by 3 bases and the J gene end by 5 bases; junction bases not matched to a gene: 9. The V gene's germline CDR1 is SGHNT and CDR2 YYREEE (reference sequence). This CDR3 has 15 residues.

CDR3 amino acids: CASSSRQGNNEQFF. The DNA for the CDR3 is TGTGCCAGCAGTTCCCGGCAGGGAAACAATGAGCAGTTCTTC. The genes are TRBV28 and TRBJ2-1; D is possibly TRBD1 (5 bases). The germline V gene has CDR1 MDHEN and CDR2 SYDVKM. This CDR3 has 14 residues. Trimming left V 4 bases short and J 5 bases short, with 12 bases between. Full variable domain (rest looked up from reference TRBV28 and TRBJ2-1): DVKVTQSSRYLVKRTGEKVFLECVQDMDHENMFWYRQDPGLGLRLIYFSYDVKMKEKGDIPEGYSVSREKKERFSLILESASTNQTSMYLCASSSRQGNNEQFFGPGTRLTVL.

There are many counts of this clonotype. J is TRBJ2-5 and V is TRBV12-3 or TRBV12-4; the match to TRBD1 covers 9 bases. This CDR3 comprises 14 residues. V lost 6 bases and J lost 1; bases outside the gene matches: 3. DNA of the CDR3: TGTGCCAGCAGCCGACAGGGGGGCCAAGAGACCCAGTACTTC. Protein: CASSRQGGQETQYF.

In this sample, this clonotype turned up a few times. The J gene is TRBJ1-1, the V gene TRBV18; D uncertain. V lost 0 bases and J lost 8, with 13 bases in between. Per the germline V gene, CDR1 is KGHSH and CDR2 is LQKENI. The CDR3 runs to 14 residues. The CDR3 sequence is CASSPPHGRLEAFF. CDR3 DNA sequence: TGTGCCAGCTCACCACCCCACGGTCGCTTAGAAGCTTTCTTT.

This clonotype has a handful of counts. V is TRBV27 and J is TRBJ2-7, with a possible D match to TRBD2 (5 bases). Trimming took 6 bases from V and 2 from J, leaving 14 bases between them. The germline CDR1 and CDR2 sequences are MNHEY and SMNVEV (reference sequence). CDR3 length equals 14 residues. Here the CDR3 reads CASRRALGTYEQYF. CDR3 coding DNA: TGTGCCAGCAGGCGGGCACTCGGGACCTACGAGCAGTACTTC.

The gene calls are TRBV4-2 and TRBJ1-5, with TRBD1 as a possible D gene (6 bases). The germline V gene encodes CDR1 LGHNA and CDR2 YNFKEQ. The CDR3 consists of 16 residues. Deletions cut 1 base from V and 2 bases from J, with 12 bases between. As DNA, the CDR3 is TGTGCCAGCAGCCAAGGTCTAGGGGGTGGCAATCAGCCCCAGCATTTT. This translates into CASSQGLGGGNQPQHF.

This clonotype showed up many times. The chain recombines TRBV20-1 with TRBJ1-4; no definite D call. Germline V CDR1 and CDR2: DFQATT, SNEGSKA (reference sequence). V was trimmed by 7 bases and J by 3 bases, leaving 12 bases between them. This CDR3 contains 13 residues. CDR3 protein: CSVYRAANEKLFF. CDR3 DNA sequence: TGCAGTGTTTATAGGGCTGCTAATGAAAAACTGTTTTTT.

The sample holds a few counts of this clonotype. This rearrangement joins TRBV4-3 to TRBJ2-3; TRBD2 is a possible D gene (6 bases). The CDR3 loop spans 14 amino acids. The ends were cut back, 0 bases at V and 4 bases at J, with 8 bases in the middle. CDR1 is LGHNA, CDR2 YSLEER, per germline. CDR3 sequence: CASSQDSGADTQYF. CDR3 DNA sequence: TGCGCCAGCAGCCAAGATTCGGGGGCAGATACGCAGTATTTT.

This clonotype came up a few times. The chain employs TRBV20-1 and TRBJ2-3, with D perhaps TRBD1 or TRBD2 (6 bases each). Germline assignment: CDR1 DFQATT and CDR2 SNEGSKA (reference sequence). V lost 4 bases and J lost 3, with 17 bases in between. The CDR3 sequence is 15 residues long. This CDR3 is CSATKGVGTTDTQYF. DNA for the CDR3: TGCAGTGCTACGAAGGGGGTCGGGACTACAGATACGCAGTATTTT.

This clonotype was seen more than once but under ten times. This chain joins TRBV5-6 and TRBJ2-6; D may match TRBD1 or TRBD2 (5 bases each). This CDR3 is built from 14 residues. Trimming removed 4 bases from V and 12 bases from J, with 17 bases in between. Germline CDR1 reads SGHDT; CDR2 reads YYEEEE. The CDR3 coding sequence is TGTGCCAGCAGCCGGGACGGGGTTAATACCGTCCTGACTTTC. Residues: CASSRDGVNTVLTF.

This clonotype was detected a few times. The rearrangement uses TRBV4-2 and TRBJ1-3; 9 positions match TRBD1. J lost 4 bases, V lost 8 bases, and 6 bases had no gene match. Per germline, CDR1 LGHNA and CDR2 YNFKEQ. The CDR3 covers 14 residues. The CDR3, as DNA: TGTGCCAGCGGTCACAGGGGGCAAGGAAACACCATATATTTT. This gives the protein CASGHRGQGNTIYF.

This clonotype is a singleton in its sample. The V and J genes are TRBV6-2 or TRBV6-3 and TRBJ2-1; D is perhaps TRBD2 (5 bases). The CDR3 is made up of 14 amino acids. CDR1 and CDR2 from the germline V gene are MNHEY and SVGEGT. Trimming pared 2 bases from V and 7 bases from J, leaving 12 bases between. CDR3 loop: CASSYRAELNEQFF. CDR3 sequence (DNA): TGTGCCAGCAGTTACAGAGCGGAATTAAATGAGCAGTTCTTC.

The chain recombines TRBV5-5 with TRBJ2-1; D is possibly TRBD2 (5 bases). The CDR3 covers 14 residues. V lost 4 bases and J lost 7, with 15 bases in between. The germline V gene encodes CDR1 SGHKS and CDR2 YYEKEE (reference sequence). The DNA for the CDR3 is TGTGCCAGCAGCCATTTGGGCCCGGGGAATGAGCAGTTCTTC. Translated: CASSHLGPGNEQFF.

This clonotype was counted only a few times. The J gene is TRBJ1-4, the V gene TRBV5-1, with 9 bases aligning to TRBD1. This CDR3 region has 14 residues. V was clipped by 3 bases and J by 8 bases; unmatched bases: 5. CDR1 SGHRS and CDR2 YFSETQ come from the germline V gene. The CDR3 loop reads CASSSGQGLEKLFF. For the CDR3, the DNA is TGCGCCAGCAGCTCCGGACAGGGGCTAGAAAAACTGTTTTTT. The full variable domain, completed using reference TRBV5-1 and TRBJ1-4, is KAGVTQTPRYLIKTRGQQVTLSCSPISGHRSVSWYQQTPGQGLQFLFEYFSETQRNKGNFPGRFSGRQFSNSRSEMNVSTLELGDSALYLCASSSGQGLEKLFFGSGTQLSVL.

The gene calls are TRBV29-1 and TRBJ1-2, with unresolved D. V was clipped by 1 base and J by 6 bases, with 12 bases between them. This CDR3 is built from 13 residues. Germline CDR1 SQVTM, CDR2 ANQGSEA. CDR3 nucleotide sequence: TGCAGCGTTGAAGTGCCCAAACCCCATGGCTACACCTTC. Amino acids: CSVEVPKPHGYTF.

This clonotype was picked up a small number of times. The V and J genes are TRBV20-1 and TRBJ2-4; D not resolved. CDR3 size: 14 residues. Deletions cut 0 bases from V and 0 bases from J, with 6 bases between. Germline lookup yields CDR1 DFQATT and CDR2 SNEGSKA (reference sequence). The chain's CDR3 is CSAREGIAKNIQYF. CDR3 bases: TGCAGTGCTAGAGAGGGGATAGCCAAAAACATTCAGTACTTC.

J is TRBJ1-2 and V is TRBV4-3; D is uncertain. This CDR3 comprises 15 residues. V lost 0 bases and J lost 2, with 10 bases in between. Germline V gives CDR1 LGHNA, CDR2 YSLEER. The CDR3 here is CASSQDGSVNYGYTF. CDR3 in DNA: TGCGCCAGCAGCCAAGACGGGAGTGTAAACTATGGCTACACCTTC.

This clonotype came up a few times. V gene TRBV28 combines with J gene TRBJ2-7, with 9 bases matching TRBD2. The CDR3 loop spans 12 amino acids. The ends lost 7 bases at V and 4 bases at J; junction bases unmatched: 2. The germline gives CDR1 MDHEN, CDR2 SYDVKM. The CDR3 region is CASNSGGYEQYF. CDR3 nucleotide sequence: TGTGCCAGCAATAGCGGGGGTTACGAGCAGTACTTC.

The sample holds a few counts of this clonotype. This chain links TRBV24-1 with TRBJ2-3; 7 bases fit TRBD1. Germline CDR1 reads KGHDR; CDR2 reads SFDVKD. CDR3 length equals 15 residues. J gave up 7 bases and V 2 bases, and 8 bases lay outside the gene matches. In nucleotides, the CDR3 is TGTGCCACCAGTGATTCGACAGGGAGTCTGAATACGCAGTATTTT. Translated: CATSDSTGSLNTQYF.

This clonotype has at least ten counts. The chain joins TRBV11-2 to TRBJ2-7; a possible D gene is TRBD1 (5 bases). V was trimmed by 2 bases and J by 4 bases, leaving 12 bases between them. Germline V lookup: CDR1 SGHAT, CDR2 FQNNGV. The CDR3 length is 14 residues. CDR3 sequence (DNA): TGTGCCAGCAGCTTAAACAGGTTGCCTTACGAGCAGTACTTC. Translating it yields CASSLNRLPYEQYF.

The table lists this clonotype with a few counts. V gene TRBV2 combines with J gene TRBJ2-7; D uncertain. The CDR3 consists of 12 residues. Trimming shortened V by 6 bases and J by 7 bases, and 13 bases separated the two germline ends. The V gene's germline CDR1 is SNHLY and CDR2 FYNNEI. The CDR3 is CASRASVGEQYF. For the CDR3, the DNA is TGTGCCAGCAGGGCCTCAGTGGGTGAGCAGTACTTC.

The chain joins TRBV4-2 to TRBJ1-4; 7 positions match TRBD1. CDR3 length: 15 amino acids. Germline CDR1 and CDR2: LGHNA and YNFKEQ. With 0 bases clipped from V and 7 bases from J, the junction kept 5 bases outside the gene matches. The CDR3 loop reads CASSQDGQGGEKLFF. The CDR3, as DNA: TGTGCCAGCAGCCAAGATGGGCAGGGGGGTGAAAAACTGTTTTTT.

This clonotype was observed a few times. The V gene is TRBV7-2, the J gene TRBJ2-5; 7 nucleotides align to TRBD1. The germline CDR1 and CDR2 sequences are SGHTA and FQGNSA. This CDR3 comprises 15 residues. J was trimmed by 5 bases and V by 5 bases; bases with no gene match: 11. As DNA, the CDR3 is TGTGCCAGCAGCCGGAACAGGGGTCGTGAGGAGACCCAGTACTTC. Its translation is CASSRNRGREETQYF.

This clonotype was seen a few times. J is TRBJ1-3 and V is TRBV11-2, with D uncertain. Germline values: CDR1 SGHAT, CDR2 FQNNGV. This CDR3 region has 16 residues. V was shortened by 1 base and J by 0 bases, with 10 bases between the two germline ends. For the CDR3, the DNA is TGTGCCAGCAGCTTAGGAGGAGGGATCTCTGGAAACACCATATATTTT. Translated: CASSLGGGISGNTIYF.

The table lists this clonotype with a few counts. The V call is TRBV20-1, the J call TRBJ1-5; D is possibly TRBD1 (6 bases). The CDR3 has 15 residues. CDR1 and CDR2 (germline): DFQATT, SNEGSKA (reference sequence). Trimming cost V 0 bases and J 4 bases, with 13 bases left between them. The CDR3 here is CSARDRGAGNQPQHF. In DNA form, the CDR3 reads TGCAGTGCTAGAGATAGGGGGGCCGGTAATCAGCCCCAGCATTTT.